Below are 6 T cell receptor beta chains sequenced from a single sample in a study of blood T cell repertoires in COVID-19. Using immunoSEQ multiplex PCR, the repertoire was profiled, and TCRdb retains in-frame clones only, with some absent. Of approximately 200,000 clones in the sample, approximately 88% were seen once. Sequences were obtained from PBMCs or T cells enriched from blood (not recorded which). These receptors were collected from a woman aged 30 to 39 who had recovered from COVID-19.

As DNA, the CDR3 is TGCAGCGTATCACAGGGGGGGGGCAATCAGCCCCAGCATTTT. This codes for CSVSQGGGNQPQHF. This chain uses TRBV29-1 with TRBJ1-5; TRBD1 matches at 8 bases. Trimming at V came to 6 bases and at J to 2 bases, leaving 6 bases not matched to a gene. Germline CDR1 is SQVTM and CDR2 is ANQGSEA. CDR3 length equals 14 residues.

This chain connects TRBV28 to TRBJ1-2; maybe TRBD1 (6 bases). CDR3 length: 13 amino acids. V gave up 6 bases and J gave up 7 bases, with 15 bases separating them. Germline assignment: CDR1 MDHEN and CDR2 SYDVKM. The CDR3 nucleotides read TGTGCCAGCAGCCGCCCCAGGGGTGGTGGCTACACCTTC. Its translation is CASSRPRGGGYTF.

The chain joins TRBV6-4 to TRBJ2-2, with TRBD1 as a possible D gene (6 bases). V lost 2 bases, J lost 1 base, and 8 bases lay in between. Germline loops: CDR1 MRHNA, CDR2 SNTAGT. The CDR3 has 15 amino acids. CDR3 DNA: TGTGCCAGCAGTGACAAAGGGGGGAACACCGGGGAGCTGTTTTTT. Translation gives CASSDKGGNTGELFF.

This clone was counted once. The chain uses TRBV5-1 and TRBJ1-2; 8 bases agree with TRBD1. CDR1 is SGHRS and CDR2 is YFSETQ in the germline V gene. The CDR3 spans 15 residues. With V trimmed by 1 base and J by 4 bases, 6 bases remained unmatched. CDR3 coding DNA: TGCGCCAGCAGCTTGCTAGGACAGGGTACCTATGGCTACACCTTC. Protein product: CASSLLGQGTYGYTF.

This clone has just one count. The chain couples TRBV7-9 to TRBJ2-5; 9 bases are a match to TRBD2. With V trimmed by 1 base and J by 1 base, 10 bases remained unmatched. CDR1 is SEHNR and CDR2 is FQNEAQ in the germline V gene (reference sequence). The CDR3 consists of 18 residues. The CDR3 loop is CASSLDWTAGGVQETQYF. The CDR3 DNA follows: TGTGCCAGCAGCTTAGATTGGACAGCGGGAGGAGTCCAAGAGACCCAGTACTTC.

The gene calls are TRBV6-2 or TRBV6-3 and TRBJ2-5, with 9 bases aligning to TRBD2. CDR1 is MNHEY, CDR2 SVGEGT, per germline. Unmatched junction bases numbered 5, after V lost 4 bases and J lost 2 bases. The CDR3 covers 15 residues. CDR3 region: CASSSLTSGQETQYF. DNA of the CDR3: TGTGCCAGCAGTTCCCTGACTAGCGGTCAAGAGACCCAGTACTTC.